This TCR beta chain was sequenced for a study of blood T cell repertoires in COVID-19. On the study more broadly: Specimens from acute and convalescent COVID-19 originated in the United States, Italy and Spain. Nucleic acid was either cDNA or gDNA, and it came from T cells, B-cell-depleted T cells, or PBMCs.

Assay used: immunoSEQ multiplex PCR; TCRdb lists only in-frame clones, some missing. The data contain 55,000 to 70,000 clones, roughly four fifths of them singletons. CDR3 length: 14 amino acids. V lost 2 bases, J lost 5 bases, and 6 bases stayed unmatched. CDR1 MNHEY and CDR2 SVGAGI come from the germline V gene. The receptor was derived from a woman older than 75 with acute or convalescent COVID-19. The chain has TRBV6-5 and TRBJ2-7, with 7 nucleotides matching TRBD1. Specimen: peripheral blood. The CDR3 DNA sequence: TGTGCCAGCAGTTACGGGCAGGGGGTCGACGAGCAGTACTTC. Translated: CASSYGQGVDEQYF.